The 17 T cell receptor beta chains listed next were all sequenced from one sample in a study of blood T cells in healthy people across ages (dated by TCRdb to between 2015 and 2017). Libraries were built with 5' RACE. Sequencing was carried out with an Illumina HiSeq 2500. The second PCR ran for about 6 to 12 cycles and used a J-beta primer mix along with a sample-barcoded 5' primer. Through fastp at Q25 and MiXCR, TCRdb rebuilt clones from the public reads, retaining in-frame beta chains. For every CDR3 protein sequence, its rows merge into one entry that carries the most common genes and DNA. This sample gives about 680,000 distinct CDR3 sequences in total; about 52% of them show up just once. The ten top clones hold around a third of the sample. The sequenced sample was blood. The origin of the receptors is a woman aged 55-70 years in good health.

The V call is TRBV20-1, the J call TRBJ2-3; D may match TRBD1 or TRBD2 (5 bases each). The V gene lost 3 bases and the J gene lost 5 bases, with 9 bases spanning the gap. There are 12 residues in the CDR3. Germline V lookup: CDR1 DFQATT, CDR2 SNEGSKA (reference sequence). The CDR3 region is CSASPGGDTQYF. The CDR3 DNA reads as TGCAGTGCTAGCCCTGGGGGAGATACGCAGTATTTT.

The rearrangement joins TRBV5-6 to TRBJ1-1; D unclear. The CDR3 runs 16 residues. V lost 3 bases and J 3 bases, leaving 18 bases between the germline ends. The germline gives CDR1 SGHDT, CDR2 YYEEEE. The CDR3 spells CASSSTGRARDTEAFF. For the CDR3, the DNA is TGTGCCAGCAGCTCCACGGGGAGGGCCCGGGACACTGAAGCTTTCTTT.

The sample holds a few counts of this clonotype. This sequence joins TRBV10-3 and TRBJ2-7, with 8 bases identical to TRBD1. The V gene end was trimmed by 7 bases and the J gene end by 6 bases; junction bases not matched to a gene: 11. Germline lookup yields CDR1 ENHRY and CDR2 SYGVKD. The length of the CDR3 is 14 residues. The CDR3 DNA reads as TGTGCCATCAAGACCTCGGGACAGGTTGGCGAGCAGTACTTC. Residues: CAIKTSGQVGEQYF.

This clonotype was recorded a few times. V usage is TRBV4-2 and J usage is TRBJ2-1, with 8 bases identical to TRBD2. CDR3 length: 15 residues. Trimming at V came to 3 bases and at J to 5 bases, leaving 6 bases not matched to a gene. Germline assignment: CDR1 LGHNA and CDR2 YNFKEQ. The CDR3: CASSHLTSGHNEQFF. Written as DNA, the CDR3 is TGTGCCAGCAGCCATCTCACTAGCGGCCACAATGAGCAGTTCTTC.

V usage is TRBV29-1 and J usage is TRBJ1-4; TRBD1 matches at 11 bases. From germline, CDR1 is SQVTM and CDR2 ANQGSEA. V was clipped by 4 bases and J by 7 bases; unmatched bases: 2. The length of the CDR3 is 13 residues. The DNA for the CDR3 is TGCAGCGTTGGGACAGGGGGCAGTGAAAAACTGTTTTTT. It encodes CSVGTGGSEKLFF. The full variable domain, rest sourced from reference TRBV29-1 and TRBJ1-4, is SAVISQKPSRDICQRGTSLTIQCQVDSQVTMMFWYRQQPGQSLTLIATANQGSEATYESGFVIDKFPISRPNLTFSTLTVSNMSPEDSSIYLCSVGTGGSEKLFFGSGTQLSVL.

The rearrangement uses TRBV12-3 or TRBV12-4 and TRBJ2-7, with D tentatively TRBD1 (6 bases). Trimming cost V 3 bases and J 7 bases, with 10 bases left between them. This CDR3 is built from 12 residues. CDR3 sequence reads: CASSFQGREQYF. The CDR3, as DNA: TGTGCCAGCAGTTTCCAGGGGAGAGAGCAGTACTTC.

In its sample, this clonotype was seen many times. The genes are TRBV6-2 or TRBV6-3 and TRBJ2-7, with unresolved D. The CDR3 is made up of 12 amino acids. The V gene lost 7 bases and the J gene lost 1 base, with 8 bases spanning the gap. Germline V lookup: CDR1 MNHEY, CDR2 SVGEGT. This CDR3 is CASTENSYEQYF. The DNA for the CDR3 is TGTGCCAGCACTGAGAATTCCTACGAGCAGTACTTC.

The chain has TRBV13 and TRBJ2-3; 7 nucleotides line up with TRBD2. The CDR3 loop spans 14 amino acids. After removal of 5 bases from V and 5 bases from J, the junction contained 7 bases not matched to a gene. The germline V gene encodes CDR1 PRHDT and CDR2 FYEKMQ (reference sequence). CDR3 DNA: TGTGCCAGCAGCCTTGGGACTAATGTAGATACGCAGTATTTT. This codes for CASSLGTNVDTQYF.

This sequence joins TRBV29-1 and TRBJ2-5; D is possibly TRBD1 (6 bases). V lost 1 base and J lost 11, with 23 bases in between. The germline V gene encodes CDR1 SQVTM and CDR2 ANQGSEA. The length of the CDR3 is 15 residues. The CDR3 loop is CSVEVADRPTYAQYF. The CDR3 DNA is TGCAGCGTTGAAGTGGCAGACAGGCCGACCTACGCGCAGTACTTC.

The chain uses TRBV5-6 and TRBJ2-3; 8 bases agree with TRBD1. The CDR3 is 16 residues long. J gave up 6 bases and V 3 bases, and 12 bases lay outside the gene matches. The germline CDR1 and CDR2 sequences are SGHDT and YYEEEE. CDR3 sequence reads: CASSSGGSGGRDTQYF. CDR3 nucleotides: TGTGCCAGCAGCTCGGGCGGATCAGGGGGCCGGGATACGCAGTATTTT.

The chain is built from TRBV5-5 and TRBJ2-2; TRBD2 agrees at 7 bases. Germline CDR1 is SGHKS and CDR2 is YYEKEE (reference sequence). V lost 0 bases and J lost 10; bases outside the gene matches: 9. The CDR3 runs 15 residues. The DNA for the CDR3 is TGTGCCAGCAGCTTGGCAGGGAGGGAATACGAGGAGCTGTTTTTT. Its protein is CASSLAGREYEELFF.

The J gene is TRBJ1-2, the V gene TRBV10-3; 9 nucleotides match TRBD1. This CDR3 has 15 amino acids. Losses at the gene ends were 2 bases for V and 4 bases for J; bases not matched to a gene: 5. Per germline, CDR1 ENHRY and CDR2 SYGVKD. The CDR3 region is CAISEPGQGSYGYTF. In DNA, the CDR3 is TGTGCCATCAGTGAGCCGGGACAGGGTTCCTATGGCTACACCTTC.

This clonotype turned up a few times. J is TRBJ2-1 and V is TRBV20-1; a possible D gene is TRBD2 (5 bases). Germline CDR1 DFQATT, CDR2 SNEGSKA (reference sequence). This CDR3 region has 12 residues. Trimming removed 5 bases at V and 9 bases at J, with 14 bases between. The CDR3, as DNA: TGCAGTGCTCCAGCGGCGGAGAGTGAGCAGTTCTTC. It specifies CSAPAAESEQFF.

This clonotype came up a few times. The chain links TRBV24-1 to TRBJ2-3, with TRBD1 matching 8 bases. Per germline, CDR1 KGHDR and CDR2 SFDVKD. The V gene end was trimmed by 2 bases and the J gene end by 6 bases; junction bases not matched to a gene: 3. The CDR3 runs to 14 residues. CDR3 bases: TGTGCCACCAGTGATTACTACAGGGGGGATACGCAGTATTTT. It encodes CATSDYYRGDTQYF.

Regarding this clonotype: A clone one base away is much larger, so this may be a read error. The chain recombines TRBV5-6 with TRBJ2-7; a weak D match, TRBD1 (5 bases). From germline, CDR1 is SGHDT and CDR2 YYEEEE. This CDR3 is built from 11 residues. Here the CDR3 reads CASGAGYGQYF. The CDR3 nucleotides read TGTGCCAGCGGAGCAGGGTACGGGCAGTACTTC.

V and J are TRBV7-9 and TRBJ2-1; D gene unclear. This CDR3 comprises 15 residues. Trimming removed 2 bases at V and 1 base at J, with 9 bases between. Germline V gene sequence: CDR1 SEHNR, CDR2 FQNEAQ (reference sequence). The CDR3 is CASSLFSGSYNEQFF. Here the CDR3 DNA reads TGTGCCAGCAGCTTATTTAGTGGGTCCTACAATGAGCAGTTCTTC. Based on the CDR3 plus reference TRBV7-9 and TRBJ2-1, the full variable domain is DTGVSQNPRHKITKRGQNVTFRCDPISEHNRLYWYRQTLGQGPEFLTYFQNEAQLEKSRLLSDRFSAERPKGSFSTLEIQRTEQGDSAMYLCASSLFSGSYNEQFFGPGTRLTVL.

This chain uses TRBV6-1 with TRBJ2-7, with TRBD2 matching 9 bases. This CDR3 is 14 amino acids long. CDR1 is MNHNS, CDR2 SASEGT, per germline. V dropped 6 bases and J dropped 3; count of bases not matched to a gene: 6. In DNA form, the CDR3 reads TGTGCCAGCAGAGACTGGACTAGCGACTACGAGCAGTACTTC. This translates into CASRDWTSDYEQYF.